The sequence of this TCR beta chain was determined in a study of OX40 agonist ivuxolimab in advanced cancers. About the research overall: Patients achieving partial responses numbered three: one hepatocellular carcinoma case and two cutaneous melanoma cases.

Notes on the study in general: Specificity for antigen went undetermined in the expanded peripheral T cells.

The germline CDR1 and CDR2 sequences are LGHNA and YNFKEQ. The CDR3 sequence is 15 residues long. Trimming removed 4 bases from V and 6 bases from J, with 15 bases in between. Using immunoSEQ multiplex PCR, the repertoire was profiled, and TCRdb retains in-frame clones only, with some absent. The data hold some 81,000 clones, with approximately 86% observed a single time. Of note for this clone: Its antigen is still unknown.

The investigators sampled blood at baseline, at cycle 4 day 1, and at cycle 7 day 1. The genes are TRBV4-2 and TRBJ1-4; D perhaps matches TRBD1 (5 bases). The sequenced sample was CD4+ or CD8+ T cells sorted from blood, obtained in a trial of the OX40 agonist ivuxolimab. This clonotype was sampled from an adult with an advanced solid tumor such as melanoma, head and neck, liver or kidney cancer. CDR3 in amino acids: CASSLWARGDEKLFF. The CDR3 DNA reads TGTGCCAGCAGCCTGTGGGCCCGGGGGGATGAAAAACTGTTTTTT.